One sample yielded the 5 T cell receptor beta chains listed below, sequenced in a study of tumor-infiltrating lymphocytes in primary liver carcinoma. TCR beta cDNA was prepared out of about 510 ng total RNA by means of a constant-region primer. Generation of the TCR beta libraries relied on three nested multiplex PCR rounds using slightly modified ARM-PCR. Both of the initial two PCR rounds ran for around 9 cycles and employed TRBV1-TRBV30 forward primers alongside a C-beta reverse primer. TCRdb reprocessed the multiplex PCR reads via MiXCR and lists one record per CDR3 protein. The data contain about 30,000 distinct CDR3 sequences, 60% to 80% of them singletons. Investigators took RNA and DNA out together from roughly 21-30 mg of unsorted bulk tissue. Specimen: liver tumor tissue from sampling region 3. Subset specified: tumor region T3, left-lateral pole. Receptors were obtained from a woman aged 25 to 39 with primary liver carcinoma and hepatitis B virus infection.

To note about this clonotype: This CDR3 is missing its conserved last phenylalanine or tryptophan, likely due to a read error. This sequence joins TRBV29-1 and TRBJ2-5; either TRBD1 or TRBD2 may supply D (5 bases each). The CDR3 has 15 residues. In germline, CDR1 is SQVTM, CDR2 ANQGSEA. The chain's CDR3 is CSVETGRGVREIQYL. In DNA, the CDR3 is TGCAGCGTTGAGACCGGAAGGGGAGTGAGGGAGATCCAGTACCTC.

Turning to this clonotype: Germline is not matched at one junction end, which may reflect a read error. The V gene is TRBV4-3, the J gene TRBJ2-7; 7 bases map to TRBD2. This CDR3 has 18 residues. Per the germline V gene, CDR1 is LGHNA and CDR2 is YSLEER. Here the CDR3 reads CVSSQAVTGGHINYEQYF. CDR3 sequence (DNA): TGCGTCAGCAGCCAAGCTGTGACGGGGGGTCACATTAACTATGAGCAGTACTTC.

As for this clonotype: Sequence at one end of the junction differs from germline and may be a read error. The rearrangement joins TRBV11-2 to TRBJ1-2; the D gene is possibly TRBD1 (5 bases). The CDR3 covers 14 residues. In germline, CDR1 is SGHAT, CDR2 FQNNGV. CDR3 bases: TGTCCCAGCAGCCCCGGGACTACAGTCGTTGGCTACACCTTC. Translation gives CPSSPGTTVVGYTF.

This clonotype was detected once. At one end the junction does not follow the germline gene, possibly because of a read error. CDR3 region: CASSTDRGLTEYF. For the CDR3, the DNA is TGTGCCAGCAGTACCGACAGGGGGCTGACCGAATATTTC. The chain joins TRBV6-5 to TRBJ2-5; 10 nucleotides agree with TRBD1. The CDR3 extends over 13 amino acids. Germline values: CDR1 MNHEY, CDR2 SVGAGI.

To note about this clonotype: A much more abundant neighbour one base away suggests this may be a read error. The chain is built from TRBV11-2 and TRBJ2-1, with TRBD2 identical over 9 bases. This CDR3 contains 17 residues. Trimming at V came to 0 bases and at J to 6 bases, leaving 9 bases not matched to a gene. The germline gives CDR1 SGHAT, CDR2 FQNNGV. In DNA form, the CDR3 reads TGTGCCAGCAGCTTAGAGGCTGCTAGCGGGAAGGCCAATGAGCAGTTCTTC. This translates into CASSLEAASGKANEQFF.